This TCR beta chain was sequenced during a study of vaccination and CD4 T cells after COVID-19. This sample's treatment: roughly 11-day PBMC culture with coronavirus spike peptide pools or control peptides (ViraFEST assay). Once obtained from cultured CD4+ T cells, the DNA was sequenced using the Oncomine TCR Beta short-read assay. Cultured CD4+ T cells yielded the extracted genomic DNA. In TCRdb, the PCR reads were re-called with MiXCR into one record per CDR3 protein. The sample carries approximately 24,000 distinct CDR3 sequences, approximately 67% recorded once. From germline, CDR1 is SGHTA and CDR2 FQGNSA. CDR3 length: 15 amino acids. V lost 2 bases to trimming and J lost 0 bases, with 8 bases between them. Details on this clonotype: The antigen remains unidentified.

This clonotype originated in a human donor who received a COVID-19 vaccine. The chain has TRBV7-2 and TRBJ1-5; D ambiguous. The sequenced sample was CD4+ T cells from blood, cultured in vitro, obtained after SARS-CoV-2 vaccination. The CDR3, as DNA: TGTGCCAGCAGCTTATCCATAACTAGCAATCAGCCCCAGCATTTT. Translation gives CASSLSITSNQPQHF.